This T cell receptor beta chain is drawn from a study of T cell responses to AZD1222 COVID-19 vaccine. The protocol was immunoSEQ multiplex PCR, while the TCRdb copy is restricted to in-frame clones and leaves out a portion. This table holds roughly 120,000 clones, 70% to 90% found once. For this clone: Its target is not known.

Germline loops: CDR1 MNHEY, CDR2 SVGAGI. V was shortened by 5 bases and J by 11 bases, with 12 bases between the two germline ends. The CDR3 covers 11 residues. Study-wide results and limits: After two AZD1222 doses, spike-specific TCR breadth and depth rose versus day 0. Per reports, nearly half of all spike-specific TCRs target regions that are unmutated in variants.

This sample comprised peripheral blood, obtained on day 0 of AZD1222 vaccination. The source of this sequence is an adult in good health. The V and J genes are TRBV6-5 and TRBJ1-1; D unresolved. Here the CDR3 DNA reads TGTGCCAGCAGTAGGGCCTTAGAGGCTTTCTTT. Amino acid sequence: CASSRALEAFF.